This T cell receptor (beta chain) was obtained from a study of cytomegalovirus exposure and HLA in healthy donors. V shed 2 bases, J shed 6 bases, and the junction held 11 bases outside the gene matches. CDR1 is MNHEY and CDR2 is SVGAGI in the germline V gene. This CDR3 spans 16 amino acids. Both 60 Vbeta primers and 13 Jbeta primers went into the PCR. Sequenced by immunoSEQ multiplex PCR; TCRdb stores in-frame clones only, minus some. The profile shows approximately 100,000 clones, roughly 75% of them singletons. The rearrangement joins TRBV6-5 to TRBJ2-7; the match to TRBD2 covers 9 bases. The TCR was taken from a woman between 35 and 50 years old in good health and CMV-seronegative. Specimen: PBMCs. CDR3 bases: TGTGCCAGCAGTTACCTGACACGAGCGGGGGGCCGCGAGCAGTACTTC. This translates into CASSYLTRAGGREQYF.